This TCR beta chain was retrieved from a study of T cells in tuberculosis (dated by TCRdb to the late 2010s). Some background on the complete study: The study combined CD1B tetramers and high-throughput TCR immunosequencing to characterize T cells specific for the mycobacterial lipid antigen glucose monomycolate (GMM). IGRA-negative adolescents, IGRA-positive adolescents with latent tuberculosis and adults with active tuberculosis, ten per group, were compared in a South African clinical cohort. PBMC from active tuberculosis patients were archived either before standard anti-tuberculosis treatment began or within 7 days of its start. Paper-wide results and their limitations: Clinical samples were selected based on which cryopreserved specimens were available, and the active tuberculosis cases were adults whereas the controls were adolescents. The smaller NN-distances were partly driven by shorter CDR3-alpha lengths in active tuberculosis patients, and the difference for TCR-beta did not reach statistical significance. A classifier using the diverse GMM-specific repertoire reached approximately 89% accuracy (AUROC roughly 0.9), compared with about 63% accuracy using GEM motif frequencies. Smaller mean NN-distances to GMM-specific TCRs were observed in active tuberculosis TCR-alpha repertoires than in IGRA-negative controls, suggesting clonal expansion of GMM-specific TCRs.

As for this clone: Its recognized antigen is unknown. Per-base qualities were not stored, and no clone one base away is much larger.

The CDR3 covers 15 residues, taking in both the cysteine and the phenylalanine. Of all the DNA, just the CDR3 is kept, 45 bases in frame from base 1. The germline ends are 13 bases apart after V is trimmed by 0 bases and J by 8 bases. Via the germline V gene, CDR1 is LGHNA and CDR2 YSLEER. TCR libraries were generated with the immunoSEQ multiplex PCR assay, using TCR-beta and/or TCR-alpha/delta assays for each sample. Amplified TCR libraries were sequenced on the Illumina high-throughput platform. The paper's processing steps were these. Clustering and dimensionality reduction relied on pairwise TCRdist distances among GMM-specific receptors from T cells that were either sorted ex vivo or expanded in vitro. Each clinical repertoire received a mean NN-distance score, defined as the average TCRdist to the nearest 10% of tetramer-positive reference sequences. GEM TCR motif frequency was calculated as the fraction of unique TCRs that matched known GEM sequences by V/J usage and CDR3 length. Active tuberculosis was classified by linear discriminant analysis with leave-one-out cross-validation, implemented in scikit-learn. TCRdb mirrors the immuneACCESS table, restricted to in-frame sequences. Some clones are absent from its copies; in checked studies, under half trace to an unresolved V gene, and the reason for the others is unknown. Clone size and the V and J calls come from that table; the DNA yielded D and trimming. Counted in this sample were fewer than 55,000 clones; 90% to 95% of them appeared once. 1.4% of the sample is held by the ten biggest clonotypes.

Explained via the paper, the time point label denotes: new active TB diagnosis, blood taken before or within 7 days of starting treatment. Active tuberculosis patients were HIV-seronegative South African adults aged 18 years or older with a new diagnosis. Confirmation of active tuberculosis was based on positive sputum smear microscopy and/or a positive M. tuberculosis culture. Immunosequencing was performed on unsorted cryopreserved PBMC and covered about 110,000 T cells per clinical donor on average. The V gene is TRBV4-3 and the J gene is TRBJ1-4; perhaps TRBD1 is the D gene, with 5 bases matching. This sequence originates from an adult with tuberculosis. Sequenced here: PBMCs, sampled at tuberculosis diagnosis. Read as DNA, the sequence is TGCGCCAGCAGCCAAGACGGGGGAAGGGGAGAAAAACTGTTTTTT. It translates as CASSQDGGRGEKLFF.